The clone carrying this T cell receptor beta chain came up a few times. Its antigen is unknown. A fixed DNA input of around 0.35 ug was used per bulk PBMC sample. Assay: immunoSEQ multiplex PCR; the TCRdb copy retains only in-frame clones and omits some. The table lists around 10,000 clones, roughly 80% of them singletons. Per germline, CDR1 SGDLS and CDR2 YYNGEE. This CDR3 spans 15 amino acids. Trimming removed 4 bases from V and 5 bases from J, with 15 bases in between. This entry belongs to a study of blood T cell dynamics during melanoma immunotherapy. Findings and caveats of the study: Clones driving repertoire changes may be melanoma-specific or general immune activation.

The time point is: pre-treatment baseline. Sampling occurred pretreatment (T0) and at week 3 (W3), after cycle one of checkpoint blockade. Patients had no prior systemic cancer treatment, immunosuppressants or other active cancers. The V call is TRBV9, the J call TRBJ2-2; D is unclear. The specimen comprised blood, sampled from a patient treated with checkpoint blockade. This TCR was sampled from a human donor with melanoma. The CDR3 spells CASSLLGYGTGELFF. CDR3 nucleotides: TGTGCCAGCAGCCTACTGGGTTATGGGACCGGGGAGCTGTTTTTT.